This TCR beta chain comes out of a study of beta chain features in type 1 diabetes (dated by TCRdb to the late 2010s). A note on the overall study: Mean age, gender distribution, total cell number and subset yield did not differ between patients and healthy donors. A total of roughly 110 million sorted cells were examined across all samples, and the number of cells per subset was strongly correlated with RNA yield. In the study, TCRB repertoires of sorted circulating CD4+ T cell subsets from recently diagnosed type 1 diabetes patients were compared with those of matched healthy donors. Whereas all 28 donors provided naive and central memory subsets, regulatory and stem cell-like memory subsets were isolated from just 8 patients and roughly 8 healthy donors. Paper-wide results and their limitations: Because cDNA rather than genomic DNA was sequenced, highly expressing activated cells could have been over-represented, although no difference in activation and CD3 levels was found between groups. Because the HLA sub-analyses included only small numbers of individuals, any influence of HLA type on TCRB rearrangement was left unresolved. At VDJ recombination sites, patients with type 1 diabetes made fewer insertions and deleted more nucleotides, a pattern implying thymic rearrangement abnormalities. The naive, central memory and regulatory TCRB repertoires appeared to resemble one another more closely among patients than among healthy donors. In all four CD4+ subsets, TCRB CDR3 length was moderately but significantly shorter in type 1 diabetes patients. PCR might favor shorter templates, but patient and control samples were amplified and corrected together, so any skew would affect both groups equally.

In this sample, this clone turned up a few times. This clone's antigen is unknown. No per-base quality is available; no much larger clone lies one base away. The entire isolated RNA was reverse transcribed using the High Capacity cDNA Reverse Transcription Kit, and thus expressed TCRB transcripts were sequenced. Deep immunoSEQ sequencing was performed on naive, central memory and regulatory T cell samples, with an average of roughly 3.6 million total reads per sample. Sorted cells were lysed in RLT buffer and RNA was extracted with DNase-treated RNeasy Micro or Mini kits, depending on cell number. Each cell subset was processed separately to prevent cross-contamination, with patient and healthy donor samples processed together. Using the immunoSEQ multiplex PCR, TCRB sequences were amplified from cDNA into 87-bp fragments spanning the CDR3 region. Sequencing of the amplicons was performed on the Illumina HiSeq platform. The original methods were these. PCR bias was corrected computationally using synthetic template baselines, and reads within Hamming distance 2 were collapsed, with unmergeable singletons discarded. Reads were aligned to IMGT to assign V, D and J genes, CDR3 length, and insertions or deletions at six rearrangement sites. Within each subset, clonotype counts were normalized to sorted cell number, after which true diversity and Gini coefficients were computed with the tcR R package. The overlap coefficient, calculated on TCRB nucleotide sequences, was used to measure repertoire sharing. Out-of-frame TCRB sequences from naive cells were analyzed to stand in for the pre-selection repertoire. TCRdb holds this immuneACCESS table with in-frame rearrangements only. Some clones are missing; in checked studies, unresolved V genes explain under half, and the rest has no known cause. Clone size and V and J calls were adopted from that table, with D and trimming inferred from the DNA. This sample gives 500,000 to 800,000 clones in total; around 12% of them show up just once. 0.095% to 0.15% of the sample is taken by the ten largest.

From each donor, a single peripheral blood sample of 100 to 150 mL on average was drawn into heparinised tubes. A BD FACSAria II was used to sort naive, central memory, regulatory and stem cell-like memory CD4+ T cells with a panel that included CD45RO, CCR7, CD25, CD127, CD95 and CD27. Every sorted population had a purity above 95%. PBMCs were isolated right away by Lymphoprep density gradient centrifugation and were stained directly, without culture. Samples were stained and sorted in pairs, with one healthy donor and one patient per experiment, so that batch effects were minimized. CDR1 and CDR2 are read off the germline V gene as SNHLY and FYNNEI. Trimming removed 4 bases from V and 5 bases from J; the gene matches leave 8 bases unexplained. Its CDR3 holds 15 amino acids, cysteine through phenylalanine. Just the 45-base CDR3 DNA is kept, in frame starting at base 1.

The receptor's source is a man aged 25-45 years with type 1 diabetes. The V and J segments used are TRBV2 and TRBJ2-5; 9 central nucleotides agree with TRBD2. Sequencing was performed on naive CD4+ T cells from blood. Explained via the paper, the cell subset or site label denotes: true naive CD4+ T cells. The nucleotides read TGTGCCAGCAGTGGTTGGGGACTAGCTAAGGAGACCCAGTACTTC. Its protein reads: CASSGWGLAKETQYF.